The clone carrying this T cell receptor beta chain appeared a few times. This record comes from a study of T-cell reconstitution after alpha-beta-depleted transplantation in children. Unique molecular identifiers were used in preparing the TCRbeta library. Using its own MiXCR run on the PCR reads, TCRdb lists one record per CDR3 protein. Of 200,000 to 250,000 distinct CDR3 sequences listed, roughly 10% are singletons. The CDR3 runs 14 residues. CDR1 and CDR2 from the germline V gene are KGHDR and SFDVKD. Trimming cost V 0 bases and J 1 base, with 6 bases left between them. This specimen consisted of PBMCs from the stem cell graft donor, obtained from the stem cell graft. This clonotype was obtained from a human donor who donated a stem cell graft to a child with acute lymphoblastic leukemia. J is TRBJ2-7 and V is TRBV24-1; tentative D call: TRBD1 (5 bases). The CDR3, as DNA: TGTGCCACCAGTGATTTGAGACAGTCCTACGAGCAGTACTTC. Protein sequence: CATSDLRQSYEQYF.